The clone carrying this T cell receptor (beta chain) was recorded only once. The antigen remains unidentified. Assay used: immunoSEQ multiplex PCR; TCRdb lists only in-frame clones, some missing. This sample has 150,000 to 200,000 clones; roughly 94% occur once, and the top ten carry approximately 0.64%. The source of the sample is a study of T cell responses to AZD1222 COVID-19 vaccine. Study-level results: After two AZD1222 doses, spike-specific TCR breadth and depth rose versus day 0.

Germline lookup yields CDR1 MNHNS and CDR2 SASEGT. The CDR3 loop spans 14 amino acids. The ends were cut back, 3 bases at V and 5 bases at J, with 11 bases in the middle. V gene TRBV6-1 combines with J gene TRBJ1-5; D call uncertain. The specimen was peripheral blood, collected on day 0 of AZD1222 vaccination. The receptor's source is an adult in good health. CDR3 loop: CASSEIRDYQPQHF. The CDR3 DNA follows: TGTGCCAGCAGTGAGATAAGAGATTATCAGCCCCAGCATTTT.